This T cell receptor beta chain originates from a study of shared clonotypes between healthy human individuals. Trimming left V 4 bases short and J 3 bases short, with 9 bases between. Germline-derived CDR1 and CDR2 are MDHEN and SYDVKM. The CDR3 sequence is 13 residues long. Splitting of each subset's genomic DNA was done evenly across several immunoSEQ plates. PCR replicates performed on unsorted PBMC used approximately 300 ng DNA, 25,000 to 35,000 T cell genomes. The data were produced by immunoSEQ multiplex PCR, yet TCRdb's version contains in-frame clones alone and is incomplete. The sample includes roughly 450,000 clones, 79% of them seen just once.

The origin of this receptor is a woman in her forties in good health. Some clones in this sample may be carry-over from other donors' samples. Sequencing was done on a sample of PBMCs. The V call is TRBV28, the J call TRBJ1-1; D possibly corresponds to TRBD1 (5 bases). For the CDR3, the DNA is TGTGCCAGCAGTTCAGGGTTTTACACTGAAGCTTTCTTT. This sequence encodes CASSSGFYTEAFF.